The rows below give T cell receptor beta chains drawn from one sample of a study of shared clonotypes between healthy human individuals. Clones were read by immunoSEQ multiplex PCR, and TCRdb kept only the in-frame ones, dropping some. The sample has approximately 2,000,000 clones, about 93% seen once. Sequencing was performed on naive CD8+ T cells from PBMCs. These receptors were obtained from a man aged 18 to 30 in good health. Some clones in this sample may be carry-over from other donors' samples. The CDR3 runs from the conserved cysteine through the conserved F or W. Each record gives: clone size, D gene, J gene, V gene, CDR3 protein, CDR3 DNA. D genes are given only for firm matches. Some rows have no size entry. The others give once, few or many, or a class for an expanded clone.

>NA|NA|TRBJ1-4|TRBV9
CASSVEGGKLFF
TGTGCCAGCAGCGTAGAGGGGGGGAAACTGTTTTTT
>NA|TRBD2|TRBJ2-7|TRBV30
CAWSRASGTHEQYF
TGTGCCTGGAGTCGGGCTAGCGGGACCCACGAGCAGTACTTC
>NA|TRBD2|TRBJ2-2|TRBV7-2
CASSLGRTSGSFGELFF
TGTGCCAGCAGCTTAGGGAGGACTAGCGGGAGCTTCGGGGAGCTGTTTTTT
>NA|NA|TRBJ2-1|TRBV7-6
CASSKDLSSYNEQFF
TGTGCCAGCAGCAAGGACTTGAGCTCCTACAATGAGCAGTTCTTC
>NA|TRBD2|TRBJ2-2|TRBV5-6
CASSSGTSGPGELFF
TGTGCCAGCAGCTCCGGGACTAGCGGTCCCGGGGAGCTGTTTTTT
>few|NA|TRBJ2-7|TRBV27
CATSIGRRGYEQYF
TGTGCCACCTCCATCGGGAGACGGGGCTACGAGCAGTACTTC
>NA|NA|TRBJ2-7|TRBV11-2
CASSLDRGYAYEQYF
TGTGCCAGCAGCTTAGATCGAGGGTACGCCTACGAGCAGTACTTC
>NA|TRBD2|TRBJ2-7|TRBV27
CASSPRLAGGLSSYEQYF
TGTGCCAGCAGTCCTAGACTAGCGGGAGGCCTATCCTCGTACGAGCAGTACTTC
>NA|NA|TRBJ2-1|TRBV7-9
CATLRGGSSYNEQFF
TGTGCCACCCTTAGAGGCGGATCCTCCTACAATGAGCAGTTCTTC
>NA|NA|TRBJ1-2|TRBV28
CASSMSPGRADYGYTF
TGTGCCAGCAGTATGTCCCCAGGGCGCGCGGACTATGGCTACACCTTC
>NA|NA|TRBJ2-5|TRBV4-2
CASSQNRDKQYF
TGTGCCAGCAGCCAAAACCGGGACAAACAGTACTTC
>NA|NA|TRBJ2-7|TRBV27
CASRGLPGSYEQYF
TGTGCCAGCAGGGGCCTGCCGGGCTCCTACGAGCAGTACTTC
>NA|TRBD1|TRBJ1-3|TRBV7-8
CASSQPGQGYLGASGNTIYF
TGTGCCAGCAGTCAACCGGGACAGGGATATCTTGGGGCATCTGGAAACACCATATATTTT
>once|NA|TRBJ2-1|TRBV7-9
CASSLVGVRSGNEQFF
TGTGCCAGCAGCTTAGTCGGTGTTCGGAGCGGGAATGAGCAGTTCTTC
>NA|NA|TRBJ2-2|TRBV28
CASSLLAQGNTGELFF
TGTGCCAGCAGTTTACTGGCACAGGGGAACACCGGGGAGCTGTTTTTT
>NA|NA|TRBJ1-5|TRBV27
CASSWGGRTQPQHF
TGTGCCAGCAGTTGGGGTGGACGGACACAGCCCCAGCATTTT
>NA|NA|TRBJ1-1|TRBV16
CASSPSPGAVTEAFF
TGTGCCAGCAGCCCCAGCCCAGGGGCGGTCACTGAAGCTTTCTTT
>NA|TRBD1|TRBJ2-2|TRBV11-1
CASSLPETGGNTGELFF
TGTGCCAGCAGCTTACCCGAGACAGGGGGGAACACCGGGGAGCTGTTTTTT
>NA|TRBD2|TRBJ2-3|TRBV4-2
CASSHETRTSGNTDTQYF
TGTGCCAGCAGCCACGAAACCCGGACTAGCGGGAATACAGATACGCAGTATTTT
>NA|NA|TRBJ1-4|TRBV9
CASSVGGTLNEKLFF
TGTGCCAGCAGCGTAGGCGGGACTCTTAATGAAAAACTGTTTTTT
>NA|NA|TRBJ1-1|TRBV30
CAWKASRLNTEAFF
TGTGCCTGGAAAGCAAGCAGGTTGAACACTGAAGCTTTCTTT
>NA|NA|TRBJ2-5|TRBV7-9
CATSGSQETQYF
TGTGCCACCTCCGGGAGCCAAGAGACCCAGTACTTC
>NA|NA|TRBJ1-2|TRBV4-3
CASSQDEEDYGYTF
TGCGCCAGCAGCCAAGACGAGGAAGACTATGGCTACACCTTC
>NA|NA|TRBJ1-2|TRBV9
CASSVVGAGDYGYTF
TGTGCCAGCAGCGTAGTCGGGGCAGGCGACTATGGCTACACCTTC
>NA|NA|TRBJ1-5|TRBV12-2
CASRLGLPGYNQPQHF
TGTGCAAGTCGCTTAGGCCTTCCAGGGTACAATCAGCCCCAGCATTTT
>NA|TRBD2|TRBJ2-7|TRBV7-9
CASSPLGSGSEYEQYF
TGTGCCAGCAGCCCCCTAGGGAGCGGGAGCGAGTACGAGCAGTACTTC
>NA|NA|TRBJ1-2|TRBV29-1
CSVVDGPNYGYTF
TGCAGCGTTGTGGACGGACCTAACTATGGCTACACCTTC
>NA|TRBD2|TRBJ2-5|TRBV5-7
CASSPRLAGGGMQQETQYF
TGTGCCAGCAGCCCGCGACTAGCGGGAGGGGGAATGCAGCAAGAGACCCAGTACTTC
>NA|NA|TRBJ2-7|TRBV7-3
CASSPRDTYEQYF
TGTGCCAGCAGCCCCCGGGACACCTACGAGCAGTACTTC
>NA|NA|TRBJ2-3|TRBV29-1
CSVEEEAETDTQYF
TGCAGCGTTGAAGAGGAGGCCGAGACAGATACGCAGTATTTT
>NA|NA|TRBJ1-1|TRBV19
CASTGRGLMNTEAFF
TGTGCCAGTACCGGGCGGGGGCTAATGAACACTGAAGCTTTCTTT
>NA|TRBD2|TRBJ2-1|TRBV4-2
CASSQVVPGGPDNEQFF
TGTGCCAGCAGCCAAGTAGTCCCGGGAGGTCCAGACAATGAGCAGTTCTTC
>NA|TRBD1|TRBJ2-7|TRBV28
CASNLPRQGGSYEQYF
TGTGCCAGCAACCTACCCCGACAGGGGGGCTCCTACGAGCAGTACTTC
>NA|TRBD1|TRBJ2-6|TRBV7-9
CASSPGTGSLSGANVLTF
TGTGCCAGCAGCCCCGGGACAGGGTCCCTCTCTGGGGCCAACGTCCTGACTTTC
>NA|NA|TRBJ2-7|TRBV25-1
CASSEFNTFYEQYF
TGTGCCAGCAGTGAATTTAACACATTTTACGAGCAGTACTTC
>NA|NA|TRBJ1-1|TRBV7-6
CASSLEPVFRANTEAFF
TGTGCCAGCAGCTTAGAGCCAGTATTTCGGGCGAACACTGAAGCTTTCTTT
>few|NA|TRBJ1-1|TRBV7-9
CASSPQVPVNTEAFF
TGTGCCAGCAGCCCCCAGGTACCTGTGAACACTGAAGCTTTCTTT
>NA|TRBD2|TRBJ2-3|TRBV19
CASSMREGLTDTQYF
TGTGCCAGTAGTATGCGGGAGGGCCTCACAGATACGCAGTATTTT
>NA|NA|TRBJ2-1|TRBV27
CASSYTRGEQFF
TGTGCCAGCAGTTACACTAGGGGTGAGCAGTTCTTC
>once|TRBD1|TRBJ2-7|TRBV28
CASRWSGTGSDEQYF
TGTGCCAGCAGGTGGTCCGGGACAGGGAGCGACGAGCAGTACTTC
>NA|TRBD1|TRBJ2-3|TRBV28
CASSIPTGGGTDTQYF
TGTGCCAGCAGTATACCGACAGGGGGTGGGACGGATACGCAGTATTTT
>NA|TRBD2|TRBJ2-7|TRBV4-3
CASSLFGPREGWYEQYF
TGCGCCAGCAGCTTATTTGGCCCCCGGGAGGGGTGGTACGAGCAGTACTTC